A single sample gave rise to the 20 T cell receptor beta chains below, sequenced in a study of T cell repertoires in cytomegalovirus infection (dated by TCRdb to the late 2010s). The run used an Illumina HiSeq 1500. TCRdb's own reprocessing of the public reads used fastp at Q25 and MiXCR and kept productive beta chains. Each entry merges the rows of one CDR3 protein and shows their most common DNA and genes. This sample is represented by about 180,000 distinct CDR3 sequences; roughly 17% of them were singletons. The top ten constitute roughly a quarter of the sample. The sample taken for sequencing was CD8+ T cells from PBMCs. The source is a human donor in good health (CMV status not recorded). Some clones in this sample may be carry-over from other donors' samples.

This sequence joins TRBV7-9 and TRBJ1-6, with 7 bases lining up with TRBD1. J gave up 16 bases and V 3 bases, and 15 bases lay outside the gene matches. Germline assignment: CDR1 SEHNR and CDR2 FQNEAQ (reference sequence). CDR3 size: 15 residues. CDR3 residues: CASSLGKEDRLELHF. CDR3 nucleotide sequence: TGTGCCAGCAGCTTGGGGAAAGAGGACAGGTTAGAGCTCCACTTT.

The genes are TRBV28 and TRBJ1-1; the D is unclear. The CDR3 runs 10 residues. The V and J ends lost 10 bases and 7 bases respectively, with 10 bases between them. Germline V gene sequence: CDR1 MDHEN, CDR2 SYDVKM. This CDR3 reads CATRTVEAFF. The CDR3 DNA sequence: TGTGCCACCAGGACGGTTGAAGCTTTCTTT. Full variable domain (rest looked up from reference TRBV28 and TRBJ1-1): DVKVTQSSRYLVKRTGEKVFLECVQDMDHENMFWYRQDPGLGLRLIYFSYDVKMKEKGDIPEGYSVSREKKERFSLILESASTNQTSMYLCATRTVEAFFGQGTRLTVV.

CDR3 nucleotides: TGTGCCAGCAGCTCTAGAAGGGGTGCTCCTGAAGCTTTCTTT. It translates to CASSSRRGAPEAFF. V is TRBV7-8 and J is TRBJ1-1, with D perhaps TRBD1 (5 bases). The V end lost 4 bases, the J end lost 6 bases, and 15 bases lay between the germline ends. This CDR3 is 14 amino acids long. CDR1 and CDR2 from the germline V gene are SGHVS and FQNEAQ.

The table lists this clonotype with a few counts. The J gene is TRBJ1-2, the V gene TRBV6-6; 8 bases agree with TRBD1. The CDR3 totals 14 residues. Trimming took 0 bases from V and 8 from J; bases not matched to a gene: 5. The germline gives CDR1 MNHNY, CDR2 SVGAGI (reference sequence). The CDR3 spells CASSYSTGVEGYTF. DNA of the CDR3: TGTGCCAGCAGTTACTCGACAGGGGTTGAGGGCTACACCTTC.

This clonotype was detected ten times or more. The genes are TRBV5-6 and TRBJ2-5; no clear D. The CDR3 loop spans 14 amino acids. The V gene lost 4 bases and the J gene lost 5 bases, with 15 bases spanning the gap. Germline assignment: CDR1 SGHDT and CDR2 YYEEEE. The CDR3 region is CASSPGVGSETQYF. The CDR3 nucleotides are TGTGCCAGCAGCCCCGGAGTCGGTTCGGAGACCCAGTACTTC.

This clonotype was found a few times. The CDR3 region has the DNA TGTGCCAGCAGTGACCACAGGGGCGTTCTAGCCAAAAACATTCAGTACTTC. This sequence encodes CASSDHRGVLAKNIQYF. The chain is built from TRBV2 and TRBJ2-4; TRBD1 matches at 7 bases. This CDR3 region has 17 residues. The trim removed 3 bases at V and 0 bases at J, leaving 8 bases unmatched. The germline gives CDR1 SNHLY, CDR2 FYNNEI. The whole variable domain, filled in from reference TRBV2 and TRBJ2-4, reads EPEVTQTPSHQVTQMGQEVILRCVPISNHLYFYWYRQILGQKVEFLVSFYNNEISEKSEIFDDQFSVERPDGSNFTLKIRSTKLEDSAMYFCASSDHRGVLAKNIQYFGAGTRLSVL.

This sequence joins TRBV4-2 and TRBJ2-1; TRBD2 matches 9 bases. With 0 bases clipped from V and 6 bases from J, the junction kept 6 bases outside the gene matches. From germline, CDR1 is LGHNA and CDR2 YNFKEQ. The CDR3 sequence is 16 residues long. The CDR3 DNA sequence: TGTGCCAGCAGCCAAGAGATTAGCGGGGGCCCCAATGAGCAGTTCTTC. Its protein product is CASSQEISGGPNEQFF.

This clonotype was counted a few times. DNA of the CDR3: TGTGCCAGCAGCTCTCCCCCGGGACGGGTTCGAGAGACCCAGTACTTC. It encodes CASSSPPGRVRETQYF. The chain combines TRBV28 with TRBJ2-5; D may be TRBD1 or TRBD2 (5 bases each). This CDR3 spans 16 amino acids. V was trimmed by 6 bases and J by 4 bases, leaving 21 bases between them. Germline V gene lookup returns CDR1 MDHEN and CDR2 SYDVKM.

This clonotype occurred a few times. The genes are TRBV7-8 and TRBJ2-2, with 10 bases identical to TRBD2. Looked up from germline, CDR1 is SGHVS and CDR2 is FQNEAQ. The CDR3 has 16 residues. The trim removed 0 bases at V and 3 bases at J, leaving 1 base unmatched. In nucleotides, the CDR3 is TGTGCCAGCAGCTTAGCGCTAGCGGGGGACACCGGGGAGCTGTTTTTT. Translating it yields CASSLALAGDTGELFF. The full variable domain, in which reference TRBV7-8 and TRBJ2-2 provide the parts outside the CDR3, is GAGVSQSPRYKVAKRGQDVALRCDPISGHVSLFWYQQALGQGPEFLTYFQNEAQLDKSGLPSDRFFAERPEGSVSTLKIQRTQQEDSAVYLCASSLALAGDTGELFFGEGSRLTVL.

This clonotype was seen a handful of times. The chain employs TRBV6-1 and TRBJ2-7; D remains ambiguous. CDR1 MNHNS and CDR2 SASEGT come from the germline V gene. V shed 4 bases and J shed 1 base, with 8 bases lying between them. The CDR3 is 13 amino acids. CDR3 region: CASSVGQSYEQYF. The DNA for the CDR3 is TGTGCCAGCAGTGTCGGGCAGTCCTACGAGCAGTACTTC.

This clonotype was seen more than once but under ten times. This chain connects TRBV2 to TRBJ1-3; tentative D call: TRBD1 (6 bases). CDR3 size: 15 residues. Germline CDR1 reads SNHLY; CDR2 reads FYNNEI. V was pared by 5 bases and J by 0 bases, with 11 bases between. The CDR3 loop reads CASSPQGGSGNTIYF. The CDR3 DNA reads as TGTGCCAGCAGTCCACAGGGTGGCTCTGGAAACACCATATATTTT.

The gene calls are TRBV14 and TRBJ1-5, with a possible D match to TRBD1 (5 bases). Germline assignment: CDR1 SGHDN and CDR2 FVKESK. CDR3 length: 18 residues. Trimming removed 1 base at V and 2 bases at J, with 18 bases between. The CDR3 DNA reads as TGTGCCAGCAGCCAAGCAAGTGAGGGGCGGAAAGGCAATCAGCCCCAGCATTTT. Translated, it gives CASSQASEGRKGNQPQHF.

This chain joins TRBV7-3 and TRBJ2-1; TRBD2 matches at 9 bases. V lost 1 base to trimming and J lost 4 bases; unmatched junction nucleotides: 5. The CDR3 contains 16 residues. Per the germline V gene, CDR1 is SGHTA and CDR2 is FQGTGA. The CDR3 DNA reads as TGTGCCAGCAGCTTAAGGCTAGCGGGGCGTTACAATGAGCAGTTCTTC. Its protein product is CASSLRLAGRYNEQFF.

The chain is built from TRBV28 and TRBJ1-1; no firm D call. This CDR3 contains 14 residues. V dropped 2 bases and J dropped 4 bases, with 11 bases sitting between them. The germline CDR1 and CDR2 sequences are MDHEN and SYDVKM. As DNA, the CDR3 is TGTGCCAGCAGTTTAGGGTCGATGGGCACTGAAGCTTTCTTT. Translated, it gives CASSLGSMGTEAFF.

CDR3 sequence: CASSLLGSYTEAFF. DNA of the CDR3: TGTGCCAGCAGTTTGTTAGGGTCCTACACTGAAGCTTTCTTT. The chain combines TRBV28 with TRBJ1-1, with unresolved D. Germline V gives CDR1 MDHEN, CDR2 SYDVKM. V dropped 3 bases and J dropped 3 bases, with 11 bases sitting between them. This CDR3 region has 14 residues. Complete variable domain (other parts from reference TRBV28 and TRBJ1-1): DVKVTQSSRYLVKRTGEKVFLECVQDMDHENMFWYRQDPGLGLRLIYFSYDVKMKEKGDIPEGYSVSREKKERFSLILESASTNQTSMYLCASSLLGSYTEAFFGQGTRLTVV.

The sample holds a few counts of this clonotype. CDR3 nucleotides: TGTGCCAGCACCCCGGGCAGGGCGAACACTGAAGCTTTCTTT. It specifies CASTPGRANTEAFF. This chain joins TRBV12-3 or TRBV12-4 and TRBJ1-1; TRBD1 might be the D (5 bases). CDR3 length: 14 amino acids. V was shortened by 7 bases and J by 1 base, with 13 bases between the two germline ends.

The rearrangement links TRBV27 to TRBJ1-2, with a possible D match to TRBD1 (6 bases). This CDR3 has 16 residues. Per the germline V gene, CDR1 is MNHEY and CDR2 is SMNVEV (reference sequence). V lost 0 bases to trimming and J lost 4 bases, with 15 bases between them. CDR3 loop: CASSLSRGGALYGYTF. The DNA of the CDR3 is TGTGCCAGCAGTTTATCCCGAGGGGGGGCCCTCTATGGCTACACCTTC.

The table lists this clonotype with a few counts. The chain joins TRBV6-5 to TRBJ2-3; 10 nucleotides line up with TRBD1. Germline-derived CDR1 and CDR2 are MNHEY and SVGAGI. The junction had 7 bases not matched to a gene; V was cut back by 2 bases and J by 2 bases. The CDR3 has 17 residues. The CDR3 here is CASSYGTGEAHTDTQYF. The CDR3 coding sequence is TGTGCCAGCAGTTACGGGACAGGGGAGGCCCACACAGATACGCAGTATTTT.

This clonotype showed up just a few times. This rearrangement joins TRBV7-8 to TRBJ2-7; D unresolved. The CDR3 loop spans 13 amino acids. Germline assignment: CDR1 SGHVS and CDR2 FQNEAQ. V was clipped by 5 bases and J by 3 bases, with 11 bases between them. For the CDR3, the DNA is TGTGCCAGCAGCCACTCCCCCGGCTACGAGCAGTACTTC. Translation: CASSHSPGYEQYF.

The rearrangement joins TRBV29-1 to TRBJ2-5; TRBD1 aligns across 9 bases. The germline gives CDR1 SQVTM, CDR2 ANQGSEA. The V and J ends lost 5 bases and 2 bases, in that order; junction bases with no gene match: 6. The CDR3 has 14 residues. CDR3: CSVHWTGAQETQYF. CDR3 in DNA: TGCAGCGTTCACTGGACAGGGGCTCAAGAGACCCAGTACTTC.